This T cell receptor beta chain comes out of a study of T cells in Graves' hyperthyroidism and ophthalmopathy. Study-wide results and limits: The authors' 13 V-J model separated ophthalmopathy from stable hyperthyroidism.

TCR beta CDR3 sequences were amplified from RNA transcripts. First-round RT-PCR with HTBI primers amplified the TCR CDR3 region. TCRdb fed the multiplex PCR reads into MiXCR, producing one record per CDR3 protein. The sample contains a few hundred thousand distinct CDR3 sequences, 15% to 18% of which appear only once. With respect to this clonotype: Its cognate antigen is unknown.

Germline V gene sequence: CDR1 MNHNS, CDR2 SASEGT. This CDR3 is 16 amino acids long. The trim removed 2 bases at V and 0 bases at J, leaving 1 base unmatched. Graves' hyperthyroidism without ophthalmopathy progression within 18 months was termed stable. The hyperthyroidism patients had all been newly diagnosed, and their disease duration was under 2 months. Their ages ranged from 18 to 65 years. Not enrolled were patients with uncontrolled infection, other autoimmune disease, pregnancy or lactation. This TCR came from a woman under 30 with Graves' hyperthyroidism. The specimen was blood. V and J are TRBV6-1 and TRBJ2-3, with 11 bases lining up with TRBD2. CDR3 sequence (DNA): TGTGCCAGCAGTGAACTAGCGGGGGGCAGCACAGATACGCAGTATTTT. It specifies CASSELAGGSTDTQYF.